Following are 7 T cell receptor beta chains from one sample sequenced in a study of blood T cell repertoires in COVID-19. The protocol was immunoSEQ multiplex PCR, while the TCRdb copy is restricted to in-frame clones and leaves out a portion. The sample shows over 50,000 clones, roughly 72% of them seen only once. Sequencing was carried out using peripheral blood. The receptors shown here come from a woman aged 70 to 79 with COVID-19, enrolled during active disease.

Written as DNA, the CDR3 is TGTGCCAGCAGCTTTGGGGCGGGACGGTATAATTCACCCCTCCACTTT. Translating gives CASSFGAGRYNSPLHF. The rearrangement links TRBV5-6 to TRBJ1-6, with D tentatively TRBD1 (5 bases). This CDR3 has 16 residues. Germline values: CDR1 SGHDT, CDR2 YYEEEE. Trimming took off 2 bases at V and 4 bases at J, with 13 bases between the two ends. The variable domain in full, with the rest retrieved from reference TRBV5-6 and TRBJ1-6, is DAGVTQSPTHLIKTRGQQVTLRCSPKSGHDTVSWYQQALGQGPQFIFQYYEEEERQRGNFPDRFSGHQFPNYSSELNVNALLLGDSALYLCASSFGAGRYNSPLHFGNGTRLTVT.

This chain links TRBV15 with TRBJ2-6; D call uncertain. The CDR3 is 13 amino acids. Germline V gene sequence: CDR1 LNHNV, CDR2 YYDKDF (reference sequence). Trimming pared 8 bases from V and 0 bases from J, leaving 5 bases between. CDR3 sequence reads: CATEISGANVLTF. DNA of the CDR3: TGTGCCACCGAGATCTCTGGGGCCAACGTCCTGACTTTC.

The CDR3 loop reads CASSLVGPGVQRAFF. CDR3 bases: TGTGCCAGCAGCTTAGTTGGTCCAGGGGTTCAGCGAGCTTTCTTT. The chain is built from TRBV7-8 and TRBJ1-1; maybe TRBD1 (6 bases). Looked up from germline, CDR1 is SGHVS and CDR2 is FQNEAQ. The CDR3 runs 15 residues. V dropped 1 base and J dropped 10 bases, with 19 bases sitting between them.

The chain has TRBV19 and TRBJ2-1; D is unresolved. Germline-derived CDR1 and CDR2 are LNHDA and SQIVND (reference sequence). The V and J ends lost 3 bases and 9 bases respectively, with 18 bases between them. The CDR3 sequence is 15 residues long. The CDR3: CASSISAAASTEQFF. CDR3 coding DNA: TGTGCCAGTAGTATTTCCGCCGCTGCGTCCACTGAGCAGTTCTTC.

The chain links TRBV6-1 to TRBJ1-1, with 7 nucleotides matching TRBD1. The CDR3 covers 14 residues. Trimming cost V 2 bases and J 5 bases; bases outside gene matches: 5. Looked up from germline, CDR1 is MNHNS and CDR2 is SASEGT. DNA for the CDR3: TGTGCCAGCAGTGAATGGGACAGACGGACTGAAGCTTTCTTT. Its protein is CASSEWDRRTEAFF.

The rearrangement links TRBV15 to TRBJ2-2; D is ambiguous. Germline-derived CDR1 and CDR2 are LNHNV and YYDKDF (reference sequence). Deletions cut 1 base from V and 1 base from J, with 7 bases between. CDR3 size: 15 residues. The CDR3 nucleotides are TGTGCCACCAGCAGAGGACTGGTGAACACCGGGGAGCTGTTTTTT. Its translation: CATSRGLVNTGELFF.

This chain connects TRBV10-2 to TRBJ2-7; 9 bases match TRBD2. Germline CDR1 reads WSHSY; CDR2 reads SAAADI. The CDR3 consists of 14 residues. V shed 4 bases, J shed 5 bases, and the junction held 6 bases outside the gene matches. The CDR3 DNA is TGCGCCAGCAGTGTAGCGGGAGCGGCCAACGAGCAGTACGTC. This translates into CASSVAGAANEQYV.